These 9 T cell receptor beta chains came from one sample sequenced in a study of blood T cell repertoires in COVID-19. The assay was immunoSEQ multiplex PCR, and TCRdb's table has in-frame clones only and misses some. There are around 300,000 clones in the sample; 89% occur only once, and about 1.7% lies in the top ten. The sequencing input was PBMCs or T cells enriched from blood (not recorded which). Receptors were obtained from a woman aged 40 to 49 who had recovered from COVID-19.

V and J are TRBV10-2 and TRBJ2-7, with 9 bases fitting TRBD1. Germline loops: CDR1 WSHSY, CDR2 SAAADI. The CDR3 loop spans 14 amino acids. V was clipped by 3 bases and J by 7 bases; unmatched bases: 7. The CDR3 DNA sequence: TGCGCCAGCAGTGAATTTTACAGGGGGCGAGAGCAGTACTTC. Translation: CASSEFYRGREQYF.

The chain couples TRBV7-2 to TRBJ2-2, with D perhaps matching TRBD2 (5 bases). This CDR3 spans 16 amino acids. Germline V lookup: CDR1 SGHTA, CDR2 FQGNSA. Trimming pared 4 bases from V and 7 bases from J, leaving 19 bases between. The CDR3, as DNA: TGTGCCAGCAGCTCAGGTCAGGCGTCCCGGGGCGGGGAGCTGTTTTTT. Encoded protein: CASSSGQASRGGELFF.

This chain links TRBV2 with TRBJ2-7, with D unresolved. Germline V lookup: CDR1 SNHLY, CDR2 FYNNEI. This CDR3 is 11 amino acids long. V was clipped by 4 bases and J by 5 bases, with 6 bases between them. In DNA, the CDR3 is TGTGCCAGCAGTGTGAGCCACGAGCAGTACTTC. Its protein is CASSVSHEQYF.

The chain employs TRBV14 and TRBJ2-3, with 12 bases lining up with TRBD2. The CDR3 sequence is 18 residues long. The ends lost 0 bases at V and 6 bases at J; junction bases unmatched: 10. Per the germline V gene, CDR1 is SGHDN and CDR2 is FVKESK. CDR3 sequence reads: CASSQESRLAGDMDTQYF. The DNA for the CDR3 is TGTGCCAGCAGCCAAGAGTCGCGACTAGCGGGAGATATGGATACGCAGTATTTT.

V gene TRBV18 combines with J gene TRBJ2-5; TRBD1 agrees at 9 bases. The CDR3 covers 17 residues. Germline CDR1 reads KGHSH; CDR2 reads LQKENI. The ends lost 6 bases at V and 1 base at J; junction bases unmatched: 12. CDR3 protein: CASSEILWGQGQETQYF. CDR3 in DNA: TGTGCCAGCTCCGAGATCCTATGGGGACAGGGCCAAGAGACCCAGTACTTC.

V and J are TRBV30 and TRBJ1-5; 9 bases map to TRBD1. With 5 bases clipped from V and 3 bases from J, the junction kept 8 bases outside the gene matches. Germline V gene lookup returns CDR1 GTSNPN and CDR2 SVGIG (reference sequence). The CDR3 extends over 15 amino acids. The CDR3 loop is CAWRSGTGHNQPQHF. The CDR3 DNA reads TGTGCCTGGCGGTCCGGGACAGGGCACAATCAGCCCCAGCATTTT.

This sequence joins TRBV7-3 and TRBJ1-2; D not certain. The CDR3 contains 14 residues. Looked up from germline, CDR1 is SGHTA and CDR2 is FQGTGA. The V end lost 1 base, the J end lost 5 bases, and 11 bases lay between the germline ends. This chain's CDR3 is CASSLSGSTYGYTF. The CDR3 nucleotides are TGTGCCAGCAGCTTAAGCGGCAGCACTTATGGCTACACCTTC.

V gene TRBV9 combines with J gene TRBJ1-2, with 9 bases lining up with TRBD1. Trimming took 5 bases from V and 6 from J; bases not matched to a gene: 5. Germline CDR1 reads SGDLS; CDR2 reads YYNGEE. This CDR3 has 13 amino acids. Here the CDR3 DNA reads TGTGCCAGCAGTGGGACAGGGCCCAATGGCTACACCTTC. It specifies CASSGTGPNGYTF. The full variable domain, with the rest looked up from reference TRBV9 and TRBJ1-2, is DSGVTQTPKHLITATGQRVTLRCSPRSGDLSVYWYQQSLDQGLQFLIQYYNGEERAKGNILERFSAQQFPDLHSELNLSSLELGDSALYFCASSGTGPNGYTFGSGTRLTVV.

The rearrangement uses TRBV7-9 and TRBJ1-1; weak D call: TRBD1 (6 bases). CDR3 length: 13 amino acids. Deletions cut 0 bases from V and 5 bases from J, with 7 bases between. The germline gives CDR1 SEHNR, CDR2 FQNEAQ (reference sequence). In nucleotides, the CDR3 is TGTGCCAGCAGCTTAGCAGGACAGACTGAAGCTTTCTTT. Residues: CASSLAGQTEAFF.